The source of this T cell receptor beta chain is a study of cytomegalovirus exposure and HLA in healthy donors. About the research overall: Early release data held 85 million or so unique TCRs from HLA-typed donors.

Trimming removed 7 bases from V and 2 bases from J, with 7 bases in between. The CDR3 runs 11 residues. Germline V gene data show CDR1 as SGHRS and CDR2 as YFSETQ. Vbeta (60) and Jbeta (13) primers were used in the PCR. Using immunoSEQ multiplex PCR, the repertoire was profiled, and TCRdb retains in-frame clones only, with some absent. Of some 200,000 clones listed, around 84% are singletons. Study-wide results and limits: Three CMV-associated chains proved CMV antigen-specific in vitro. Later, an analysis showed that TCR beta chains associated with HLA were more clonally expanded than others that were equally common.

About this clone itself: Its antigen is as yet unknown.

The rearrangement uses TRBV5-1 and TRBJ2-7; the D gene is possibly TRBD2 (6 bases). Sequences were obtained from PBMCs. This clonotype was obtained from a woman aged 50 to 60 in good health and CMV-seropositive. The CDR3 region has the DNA TGCGCCAGCGGCGGGGCCTACGAGCAGTACTTC. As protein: CASGGAYEQYF.